The 25 T cell receptor beta chains listed next were all sequenced from one sample in a study of shared clonotypes between healthy human individuals. Assay used: immunoSEQ multiplex PCR; TCRdb lists only in-frame clones, some missing. The data hold some 200,000 clones, with under 80% observed a single time. The sequencing input was memory CD4+ T cells sorted from blood. Subset noted: CD45RA-negative fraction. These receptors were collected from a man younger than 40 in good health.

This clone was seen only a few times. This sample also contains other DNA sequences that code for the same CDR3. This rearrangement joins TRBV7-8 to TRBJ2-5; D unclear. From germline, CDR1 is SGHVS and CDR2 FQNEAQ. Trimming cost V 0 bases and J 1 base, with 0 bases left between them. The CDR3 contains 12 residues. CDR3 loop: CASSLAQETQYF. DNA for the CDR3: TGTGCCAGCAGCTTAGCCCAAGAGACCCAGTACTTC. Using reference TRBV7-8 and TRBJ2-5 for the parts outside the CDR3, the full variable domain is GAGVSQSPRYKVAKRGQDVALRCDPISGHVSLFWYQQALGQGPEFLTYFQNEAQLDKSGLPSDRFFAERPEGSVSTLKIQRTQQEDSAVYLCASSLAQETQYFGPGTRLLVL.

The V gene is TRBV6-5, the J gene TRBJ2-5; 9 bases map to TRBD2. The CDR3 has 16 amino acids. The germline V gene has CDR1 MNHEY and CDR2 SVGAGI. Germline trimming cut 3 bases from V and 6 bases from J; bases unmatched to any gene: 11. This CDR3 is CASSYKSSGIGQTQYF. CDR3 coding DNA: TGTGCCAGCAGTTATAAGTCTAGCGGGATCGGTCAGACCCAGTACTTC.

V is TRBV15 and J is TRBJ2-1; 12 bases match TRBD2. J lost 7 bases, V lost 4 bases, and 5 bases had no gene match. This CDR3 has 15 amino acids. Germline V gives CDR1 LNHNV, CDR2 YYDKDF (reference sequence). DNA for the CDR3: TGTGCCACCAGCAAGGGACTAGCGGGTCGGAATGAGCAGTTCTTC. Protein sequence: CATSKGLAGRNEQFF.

The CDR3 spells CASSLFGDLYNEQFF. The CDR3 region has the DNA TGTGCCAGCAGCTTATTTGGCGACCTCTACAATGAGCAGTTCTTC. This chain connects TRBV7-2 to TRBJ2-1, with D unclear. Per the germline V gene, CDR1 is SGHTA and CDR2 is FQGNSA. The CDR3 contains 15 residues. The ends were cut back, 2 bases at V and 3 bases at J, with 11 bases in the middle.

This chain's CDR3 is CAIQNGGQETQYF. Here the CDR3 DNA reads TGTGCCATCCAGAACGGGGGACAAGAGACCCAGTACTTC. J is TRBJ2-5 and V is TRBV10-3; perhaps TRBD2 as D (6 bases). This CDR3 is 13 amino acids long. Between the trimmed V and J ends, which lost 8 bases and 2 bases, there was a span of 12 bases. The germline V gene encodes CDR1 ENHRY and CDR2 SYGVKD.

For this clone: The same CDR3 can be traced to other DNA sequences in this sample. The gene calls are TRBV19 and TRBJ2-7; 8 bases agree with TRBD2. This CDR3 region has 14 residues. The J segment lost 2 bases and the V segment lost 3 bases, leaving 3 bases of the junction unmatched. CDR1 and CDR2 (germline): LNHDA, SQIVND (reference sequence). The CDR3: CASSISGSTYEQYF. The CDR3 coding sequence is TGTGCCAGTAGTATCAGCGGGAGTACCTACGAGCAGTACTTC.

The chain couples TRBV5-1 to TRBJ2-7; TRBD1 matches 8 bases. The germline V gene encodes CDR1 SGHRS and CDR2 YFSETQ. Trimming removed 5 bases from V and 2 bases from J; junction bases left unmatched: 0. The CDR3 sequence is 12 residues long. For the CDR3, the DNA is TGCGCCAGCAGACAGGGGGCCTACGAGCAGTACTTC. Protein product: CASRQGAYEQYF.

This chain uses TRBV6-5 with TRBJ2-6; no reliable D call. The CDR3 sequence is 15 residues long. The V end was cut by 6 bases, the J end by 0 bases, with 9 bases between. CDR1 and CDR2 (germline): MNHEY, SVGAGI. CDR3 in amino acids: CASSTPSSGANVLTF. The CDR3, as DNA: TGTGCCAGCAGCACACCGAGCTCTGGGGCCAACGTCCTGACTTTC.

The rearrangement joins TRBV5-4 to TRBJ1-2, with D unresolved. The CDR3 has 14 amino acids. Per germline, CDR1 SGHNT and CDR2 YYREEE (reference sequence). V was cut by 0 bases and J by 3 bases, with 9 bases left in between. The CDR3 reads CASSLGPGHYGYTF. DNA of the CDR3: TGTGCCAGCAGCTTGGGGCCAGGACACTATGGCTACACCTTC.

The rearrangement joins TRBV28 to TRBJ1-5, with a tentative D call TRBD1 (5 bases). Germline CDR1 is MDHEN and CDR2 is SYDVKM. The CDR3 sequence is 14 residues long. The V end was cut by 4 bases, the J end by 3 bases, with 10 bases between. The CDR3: CASSSVRDNQPQHF. Here the CDR3 DNA reads TGTGCCAGCAGTTCGGTCAGGGACAATCAGCCCCAGCATTTT. The full variable domain, completed using reference TRBV28 and TRBJ1-5, is DVKVTQSSRYLVKRTGEKVFLECVQDMDHENMFWYRQDPGLGLRLIYFSYDVKMKEKGDIPEGYSVSREKKERFSLILESASTNQTSMYLCASSSVRDNQPQHFGDGTRLSIL.

The gene calls are TRBV11-2 and TRBJ1-2; TRBD1 agrees at 7 bases. With V trimmed by 3 bases and J by 3 bases, 13 bases remained unmatched. CDR1 is SGHAT, CDR2 FQNNGV, per germline. The CDR3 extends over 17 amino acids. The CDR3 DNA sequence: TGTGCCAGCAGCTTTAGGGAGAGACAGGGTGGGGACTATGGCTACACCTTC. Its translation is CASSFRERQGGDYGYTF.

J is TRBJ1-4 and V is TRBV7-2; D is undetermined. There are 15 residues in the CDR3. CDR1 and CDR2 from the germline V gene are SGHTA and FQGNSA. V was trimmed by 3 bases and J by 4 bases, leaving 12 bases between them. CDR3 DNA: TGTGCCAGCAGCTTCGGACGGTTTGATAATGAAAAACTGTTTTTT. It translates to CASSFGRFDNEKLFF.

V gene TRBV29-1 combines with J gene TRBJ1-3; D possibly corresponds to TRBD1 (5 bases). This CDR3 is built from 14 residues. V was pared by 7 bases and J by 1 base, with 14 bases between. Germline CDR1 reads SQVTM; CDR2 reads ANQGSEA. CDR3 loop: CSGGGGASGNTIYF. Written as DNA, the CDR3 is TGCAGCGGCGGGGGGGGTGCGTCTGGAAACACCATATATTTT. Looking up the rest from reference TRBV29-1 and TRBJ1-3 gives the full variable domain: SAVISQKPSRDICQRGTSLTIQCQVDSQVTMMFWYRQQPGQSLTLIATANQGSEATYESGFVIDKFPISRPNLTFSTLTVSNMSPEDSSIYLCSGGGGASGNTIYFGEGSWLTVV.

To note about this clone: This may be a read error, as it is one base from a much larger clone. The chain couples TRBV7-6 to TRBJ2-2; no firm D call. V was trimmed by 1 base and J by 6 bases, leaving 6 bases between them. The CDR3 is made up of 13 amino acids. Germline V gene sequence: CDR1 SGHVS, CDR2 FNYEAQ. The CDR3 sequence: CASSLDFPGELFF. CDR3 DNA sequence: TGTGCCAGCAGCTTAGATTTCCCCGGGGAGCTGTTTTTT.

The J gene is TRBJ2-7, the V gene TRBV6-5; D is uncertain. Germline V CDR1 and CDR2: MNHEY, SVGAGI. V lost 5 bases to trimming and J lost 10 bases, with 12 bases between them. The CDR3 is 11 residues long. The CDR3 DNA reads TGTGCCAGCAGTGAAATGGTCGGACAGTACTTC. It is translated as CASSEMVGQYF.

The chain couples TRBV19 to TRBJ1-5, with 7 bases that match TRBD1. CDR1 and CDR2 from the germline V gene are LNHDA and SQIVND (reference sequence). Trimming removed 6 bases from V and 1 base from J; junction bases left unmatched: 15. The CDR3 runs to 18 residues. CDR3 loop: CASSPYGRQGLSNQPQHF. CDR3 nucleotide sequence: TGTGCCAGTAGCCCATACGGAAGACAGGGATTAAGCAATCAGCCCCAGCATTTT.

CDR3 nucleotides: TGTGCCAGCAGCGTCCACCCGGGGGCTAATGAAAAACTGTTTTTT. It yields the protein CASSVHPGANEKLFF. This sequence joins TRBV7-6 and TRBJ1-4, with a possible D match to TRBD1 (5 bases). The germline CDR1 and CDR2 sequences are SGHVS and FNYEAQ. This CDR3 spans 15 amino acids. Trimming pared 5 bases from V and 3 bases from J, leaving 13 bases between.

In DNA, the CDR3 is TGTGCCAGCAGCTTAACTCCTTCAAGCTCCTACGAGCAGTACTTC. This codes for CASSLTPSSSYEQYF. The chain joins TRBV7-2 to TRBJ2-7; D gene ambiguous. Germline V gene sequence: CDR1 SGHTA, CDR2 FQGNSA. Trimming removed 2 bases at V and 0 bases at J, with 11 bases between. The CDR3 contains 15 residues.

There are a few counts of this clone. V usage is TRBV6-1 and J usage is TRBJ2-2; D possibly matches TRBD1 or TRBD2 (5 bases each). The germline V and J ends were trimmed by 2 bases and 5 bases, with 15 bases remaining between them. Germline CDR1 reads MNHNS; CDR2 reads SASEGT. The CDR3 sequence is 16 residues long. The CDR3 nucleotides read TGTGCCAGCAGTGAAATGGGCAGTGGGGGAACCGGGGAGCTGTTTTTT. Protein: CASSEMGSGGTGELFF.

The chain joins TRBV2 to TRBJ1-1; tentatively, D is TRBD1 (5 bases). The CDR3 loop spans 11 amino acids. The ends were cut back, 7 bases at V and 6 bases at J, with 9 bases in the middle. From germline, CDR1 is SNHLY and CDR2 FYNNEI. For the CDR3, the DNA is TGTGCCAGCAAGGGCAGGGCTGAAGCTTTCTTT. Protein: CASKGRAEAFF.

The gene calls are TRBV6-1 and TRBJ2-1; 9 bases are shared with TRBD1. From germline, CDR1 is MNHNS and CDR2 SASEGT. V lost 0 bases, J lost 3 bases, and 3 bases stayed unmatched. The CDR3 is 16 amino acids. The CDR3 coding sequence is TGTGCCAGCAGTGAAGCCGGGACAGGGCTCTACAATGAGCAGTTCTTC. It specifies CASSEAGTGLYNEQFF.

This clone was counted only a few times. Here the CDR3 reads CASSEKRANQPQHF. The CDR3 region has the DNA TGTGCCAGCAGTGAAAAAAGGGCGAATCAGCCCCAGCATTTT. The rearrangement links TRBV2 to TRBJ1-5; D gene ambiguous. Germline-derived CDR1 and CDR2 are SNHLY and FYNNEI. V was cut by 2 bases and J by 4 bases, with 9 bases left in between. The CDR3 is 14 amino acids.

The chain joins TRBV9 to TRBJ2-7; 9 nucleotides line up with TRBD2. This CDR3 is built from 14 residues. Germline values: CDR1 SGDLS, CDR2 YYNGEE. With 0 bases clipped from V and 5 bases from J, the junction kept 3 bases outside the gene matches. The CDR3 loop is CASSVVPSGNEQYF. In DNA, the CDR3 is TGTGCCAGCAGCGTAGTCCCTAGCGGGAACGAGCAGTACTTC. Supplemented by reference TRBV9 and TRBJ2-7, the full variable domain reads DSGVTQTPKHLITATGQRVTLRCSPRSGDLSVYWYQQSLDQGLQFLIQYYNGEERAKGNILERFSAQQFPDLHSELNLSSLELGDSALYFCASSVVPSGNEQYFGPGTRLTVT.

This clone was seen only a few times. The CDR3 DNA reads as TGTGCCAGCAGCTTTACCTCCTTGAATGAGCAGTTCTTC. This codes for CASSFTSLNEQFF. V is TRBV7-2 and J is TRBJ2-1, with D hard to call. Between the trimmed V and J ends, which lost 3 bases and 7 bases, there was a span of 10 bases. CDR1 and CDR2 from the germline V gene are SGHTA and FQGNSA. The CDR3 totals 13 residues.

The genes are TRBV4-3 and TRBJ2-1; D is unresolved. From germline, CDR1 is LGHNA and CDR2 YSLEER. The CDR3 has 12 amino acids. V dropped 3 bases and J dropped 9 bases, with 9 bases sitting between them. The CDR3 sequence: CASSQLGSEQFF. The CDR3 DNA reads as TGCGCCAGCAGCCAGCTAGGTTCTGAGCAGTTCTTC.